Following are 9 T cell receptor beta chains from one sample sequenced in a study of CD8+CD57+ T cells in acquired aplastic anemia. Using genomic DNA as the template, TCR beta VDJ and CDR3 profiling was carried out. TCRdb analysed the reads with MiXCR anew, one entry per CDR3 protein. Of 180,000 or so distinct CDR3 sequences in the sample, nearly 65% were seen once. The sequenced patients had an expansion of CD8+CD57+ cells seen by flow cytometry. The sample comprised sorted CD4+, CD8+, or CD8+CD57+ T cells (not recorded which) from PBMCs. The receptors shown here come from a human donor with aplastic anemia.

CDR3 residues: CASTRDRGRETEAFF. DNA of the CDR3: TGTGCCAGTACCCGGGACAGGGGGCGTGAGACTGAAGCTTTCTTT. The chain combines TRBV2 with TRBJ1-1; TRBD1 agrees at 12 bases. The CDR3 length is 15 residues. Germline V CDR1 and CDR2: SNHLY, FYNNEI. Trimming took 9 bases from V and 5 from J; bases not matched to a gene: 10.

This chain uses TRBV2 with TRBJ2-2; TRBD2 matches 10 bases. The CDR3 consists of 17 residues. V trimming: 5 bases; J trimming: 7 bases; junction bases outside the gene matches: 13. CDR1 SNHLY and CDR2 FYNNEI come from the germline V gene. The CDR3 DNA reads TGTGCCAGCAGTATCCTAGCGGGGGCCCCGAGGGGCGGGGAGCTGTTTTTT. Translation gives CASSILAGAPRGGELFF.

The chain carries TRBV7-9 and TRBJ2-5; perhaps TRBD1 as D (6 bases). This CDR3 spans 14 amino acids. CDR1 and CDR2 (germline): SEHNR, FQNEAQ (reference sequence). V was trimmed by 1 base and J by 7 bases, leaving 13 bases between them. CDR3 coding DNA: TGTGCCAGCAGCTTAGTCCCAGGGGACGGGACCCAGTACTTC. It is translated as CASSLVPGDGTQYF.

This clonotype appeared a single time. CDR3 nucleotides: TGTGCCAGTATGGATAGCGGGAGGGGGGGTGGCACAGATACGCAGTATTTT. It codes for CASMDSGRGGGTDTQYF. V is TRBV19 and J is TRBJ2-3, with TRBD2 identical over 11 bases. This CDR3 has 17 residues. Per the germline V gene, CDR1 is LNHDA and CDR2 is SQIVND (reference sequence). Trimming removed 7 bases from V and 1 base from J; junction bases left unmatched: 10.

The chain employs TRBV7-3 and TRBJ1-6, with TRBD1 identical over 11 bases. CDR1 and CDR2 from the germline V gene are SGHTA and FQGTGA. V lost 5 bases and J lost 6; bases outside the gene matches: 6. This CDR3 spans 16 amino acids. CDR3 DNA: TGTGCCAGCAGCGTCGGACAGGGGGCGCGTAATTCACCCCTCCACTTT. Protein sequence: CASSVGQGARNSPLHF. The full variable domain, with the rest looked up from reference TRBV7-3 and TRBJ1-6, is GAGVSQTPSNKVTEKGKYVELRCDPISGHTALYWYRQSLGQGPEFLIYFQGTGAADDSGLPNDRFFAVRPEGSVSTLKIQRTERGDSAVYLCASSVGQGARNSPLHFGNGTRLTVT.

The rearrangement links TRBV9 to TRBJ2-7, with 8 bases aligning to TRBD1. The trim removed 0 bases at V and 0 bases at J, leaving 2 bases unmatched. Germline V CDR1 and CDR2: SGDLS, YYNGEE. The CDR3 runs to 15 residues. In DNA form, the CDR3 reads TGTGCCAGCAGCGTAGCTGGGACAGGCTCCTACGAGCAGTACTTC. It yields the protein CASSVAGTGSYEQYF.

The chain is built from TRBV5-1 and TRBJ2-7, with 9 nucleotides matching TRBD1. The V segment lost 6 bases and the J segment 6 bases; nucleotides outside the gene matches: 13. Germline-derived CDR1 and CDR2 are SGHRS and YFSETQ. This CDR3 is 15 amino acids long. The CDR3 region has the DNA TGCGCCAGCAACTCACCGGGACAGGGAAAGATCGAGCAGTACTTC. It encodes CASNSPGQGKIEQYF.

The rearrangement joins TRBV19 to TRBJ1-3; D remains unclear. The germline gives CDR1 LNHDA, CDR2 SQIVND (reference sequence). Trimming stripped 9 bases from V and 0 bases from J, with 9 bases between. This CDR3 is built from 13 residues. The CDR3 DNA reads TGTGCCAGCGGACTGAACTCTGGAAACACCATATATTTT. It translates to CASGLNSGNTIYF.

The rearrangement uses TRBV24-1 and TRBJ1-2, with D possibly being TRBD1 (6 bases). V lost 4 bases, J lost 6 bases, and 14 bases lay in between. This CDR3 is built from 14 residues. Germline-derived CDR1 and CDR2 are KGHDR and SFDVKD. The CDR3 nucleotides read TGTGCCACCAGTGAAACAGGGAGCCCCAATGGCTACACCTTC. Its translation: CATSETGSPNGYTF.